These 4 T cell receptor beta chains share one sample of origin, sequenced in a study of cytomegalovirus exposure and HLA in healthy donors. Use of 60 Vbeta and 13 Jbeta primers characterized the PCR. Assay: immunoSEQ multiplex PCR; the TCRdb copy retains only in-frame clones and omits some. This sample's clone table lists about 58,000 clones. The sample was PBMCs. These receptors originate from a male donor in good health and CMV-seronegative.

V usage is TRBV19 and J usage is TRBJ2-1, with 9 bases that match TRBD2. The V gene end was trimmed by 2 bases and the J gene end by 10 bases; junction bases not matched to a gene: 9. Germline CDR1 reads LNHDA; CDR2 reads SQIVND (reference sequence). The CDR3 is made up of 15 amino acids. CDR3 bases: TGTGCCAGTAGTATACAAGCGGGAGGAGCGGGGGAGCAGTTCTTC. Amino acids: CASSIQAGGAGEQFF.

The V gene is TRBV28, the J gene TRBJ2-3; 10 nucleotides match TRBD1. The CDR3 contains 18 residues. V shed 2 bases and J 3 bases; nucleotides not matched to a gene: 11. Germline CDR1 MDHEN, CDR2 SYDVKM. The CDR3 DNA reads TGTGCCAGCAGTTTAGGTAAACTGGGACAGGGGTGGACAGATACGCAGTATTTT. This translates into CASSLGKLGQGWTDTQYF.

About this clone itself: Sequence at one end of the junction differs from germline and may be a read error. This chain uses TRBV5-1 with TRBJ2-1; 8 positions match TRBD2. Per germline, CDR1 SGHRS and CDR2 YFSETQ. The CDR3 is 15 amino acids. Here the CDR3 reads CASSRTASGYIEQFF. CDR3 nucleotide sequence: TGCGCCAGCAGCCGGACGGCTAGCGGGTACATTGAGCAGTTCTTC. The variable domain in full, completed from reference TRBV5-1 and TRBJ2-1, reads KAGVTQTPRYLIKTRGQQVTLSCSPISGHRSVSWYQQTPGQGLQFLFEYFSETQRNKGNFPGRFSGRQFSNSRSEMNVSTLELGDSALYLCASSRTASGYIEQFFGPGTRLTVL.

The CDR3 nucleotides read TGTGCCAGCAGTTTATCTGTAACAGGGAGCGACACTGAAGCTTTCTTT. Translated: CASSLSVTGSDTEAFF. The chain carries TRBV27 and TRBJ1-1, with a tentative D call TRBD1 (6 bases). Per the germline V gene, CDR1 is MNHEY and CDR2 is SMNVEV (reference sequence). V lost 0 bases and J 3 bases, leaving 14 bases between the germline ends. The CDR3 extends over 16 amino acids.